Listed below are T cell receptor beta chains from one sample, sequenced in a study of spatial heterogeneity in lung cancer. TCRdb redid the calling of the 5' RACE reads with MiXCR, one entry per CDR3 protein. Found here are about 39,000 distinct CDR3 sequences, approximately 3% of them singletons; the top ten hold approximately 35%. Source: normal lung tissue next to the tumor, taken at surgery. The receptor source for this set is a male donor with early-stage non-small cell lung cancer. The CDR3 runs from the conserved cysteine through the conserved F or W. The D gene is left open where the match is weak. The size of a clone is reported for some rows only, either as once, few or many, or as a class for expanded clones.

len	d_gene	v_gene	j_gene	abundance	CDR3nt	CDR3aa
16	TRBD2	TRBV5-1	TRBJ2-2	few	TGCGCCAGCAGCTTTCAGACTAGCTGGGACACCGGGGAGCTGTTTTTT	CASSFQTSWDTGELFF
15	NA	TRBV20-1	TRBJ2-7	many	TGCAGTGCTCCCGTACTTGGTGGGGGGGCCCGCGAGCAGTACTTC	CSAPVLGGGAREQYF
14	NA	TRBV20-1	TRBJ2-1	many	TGCAGTGCCGCGGTGGTAAGCTCCTACAATGAGCAGTTCTTC	CSAAVVSSYNEQFF
15	TRBD1	TRBV20-1	TRBJ2-3	many	TGCAGTGCGCTCCGGGACAGGTCTAGCACAGATACGCAGTATTTT	CSALRDRSSTDTQYF
14	TRBD1	TRBV5-6	TRBJ1-2	many	TGTGCCAGCAGCGTCAGGGGGCGAGACTATGGCTACACCTTC	CASSVRGRDYGYTF
13	NA	TRBV28	TRBJ2-1	many	TGTGCCAGCAGTAAGGGGAAGTACAATGAGCAGTTCTTC	CASSKGKYNEQFF
12	NA	TRBV2	TRBJ2-5	many	TGTGCCAGCAGTGCCCGAGGAGAGACCCAGTACTTC	CASSARGETQYF
14	NA	TRBV7-2	TRBJ2-7	few	TGTGCCAGCAGCTTAGGGCTGGGCCTATACGAGCAGTACTTC	CASSLGLGLYEQYF
13	NA	TRBV18	TRBJ1-1	many	TGTGCCAGCTCAGACGGACAGAACACTGAAGCTTTCTTT	CASSDGQNTEAFF
14	NA	TRBV24-1	TRBJ2-2	many	TGTGCCACCAGTCCGAGAGTGAACACCGGGGAGCTGTTTTTT	CATSPRVNTGELFF
14	NA	TRBV14	TRBJ1-1	many	TGTGCCAGCAGCCAAGTCACGGGATACACTGAAGCTTTCTTT	CASSQVTGYTEAFF
14	NA	TRBV28	TRBJ2-1	many	TGTGCCAGCCGGACACCTGATCAGTACAATGAGCAGTTCTTC	CASRTPDQYNEQFF
15	NA	TRBV6-5	TRBJ2-2	many	TGTGCCAGCAGTTACTCCTCCGGCAACACCGGGGAGCTGTTTTTT	CASSYSSGNTGELFF
16	TRBD1	TRBV29-1	TRBJ2-1	many	TGCAGCGCGGGACAGGCGTCGGGGTACGGACGGAATGAGCAGTTCTTC	CSAGQASGYGRNEQFF
15	NA	TRBV28	TRBJ2-2	NA	TGTGCCAGCAACCCAAGTCGAGGGGGAGCCGGGGAGCTGTTTTTT	CASNPSRGGAGELFF
13	NA	TRBV3-1	TRBJ1-2	many	TGTGCCAGCAGCCAAGGTGGGCCCTATGGCTACACCTTC	CASSQGGPYGYTF
14	NA	TRBV6-5	TRBJ1-2	many	TGTGCCAGCAGTCCAACAGGGCGTATCTATGGCTACACCTTC	CASSPTGRIYGYTF
16	NA	TRBV6-6	TRBJ2-6	NA	TGTGCCAGCAGTTACGGAGTTAGGTCTGGGGCCAACGTCCTGACTTTC	CASSYGVRSGANVLTF
15	NA	TRBV29-1	TRBJ1-1	many	TGCAGCGTTGGTCGGGACACACCGTTGAACACTGAAGCTTTCTTT	CSVGRDTPLNTEAFF